Following are 15 T cell receptor beta chains from one sample sequenced in a study of blood T cell repertoires in COVID-19. This table comes from immunoSEQ multiplex PCR, and its TCRdb copy is limited to in-frame clones, with some not included. In the table there are over 250,000 clones, 60% to 75% of which are singletons. Sequencing input: peripheral blood. The origin of the receptors is a woman aged 80 or older with acute or convalescent COVID-19.

The chain uses TRBV15 and TRBJ1-2, with 9 bases lining up with TRBD1. V lost 5 bases to trimming and J lost 14 bases; unmatched junction nucleotides: 12. The V gene's germline CDR1 is LNHNV and CDR2 YYDKDF (reference sequence). This CDR3 contains 13 residues. The CDR3 region is CATSVDRGLISTF. The DNA of the CDR3 is TGTGCCACCAGCGTTGACAGGGGGTTGATTAGTACCTTC.

This chain's CDR3 is CASSLWEGTEAFF. The CDR3 bases are TGTGCCAGCAGTTTGTGGGAGGGGACTGAAGCTTTCTTT. This chain uses TRBV12-3 or TRBV12-4 with TRBJ1-1; perhaps TRBD1 as D (5 bases). The V and J ends lost 3 bases and 5 bases respectively, with 10 bases between them. The CDR3 is made up of 13 amino acids.

This chain uses TRBV5-1 with TRBJ2-7; 8 nucleotides line up with TRBD2. Trimming took 3 bases from V and 5 from J; bases not matched to a gene: 7. Germline CDR1 reads SGHRS; CDR2 reads YFSETQ. The CDR3 is 14 amino acids. The CDR3 DNA reads as TGCGCCAGCAGCTCAGCGGGAGTGGTCCACGAGCAGTACTTC. Translating it yields CASSSAGVVHEQYF.

J is TRBJ1-2 and V is TRBV28; 7 bases fit TRBD1. Trimming removed 5 bases from V and 0 bases from J; junction bases left unmatched: 9. Germline V gene data show CDR1 as MDHEN and CDR2 as SYDVKM. The length of the CDR3 is 16 residues. CDR3 in DNA: TGTGCCAGCAGTAGTCGTAGGGACAGATCTAACTATGGCTACACCTTC. Its protein product is CASSSRRDRSNYGYTF.

V is TRBV5-1 and J is TRBJ2-5; tentatively, D is TRBD2 (6 bases). Germline-derived CDR1 and CDR2 are SGHRS and YFSETQ. The V and J ends lost 2 bases and 4 bases respectively, with 9 bases between them. The CDR3 has 13 amino acids. CDR3 protein: CASSLAGIETQYF. The CDR3 DNA reads TGCGCCAGCAGCTTAGCGGGCATAGAGACCCAGTACTTC.

The chain combines TRBV29-1 with TRBJ2-2; TRBD1 matches 7 bases. Trimming removed 7 bases from V and 15 bases from J; junction bases left unmatched: 14. The CDR3 has 12 residues. Germline V CDR1 and CDR2: SQVTM, ANQGSEA. The CDR3, as DNA: TGCAGCGCAACCTCCGGGACAGCCATGTTGTTTTTT. It yields the protein CSATSGTAMLFF.

This clone came up a few times. This sequence joins TRBV30 and TRBJ1-2; D is uncertain. Germline V gene data show CDR1 as GTSNPN and CDR2 as SVGIG (reference sequence). The V end lost 2 bases, the J end lost 0 bases, and 10 bases lay between the germline ends. The CDR3 covers 14 residues. Here the CDR3 reads CAWSSQIANYGYTF. CDR3 nucleotide sequence: TGTGCCTGGAGTAGTCAGATCGCTAACTATGGCTACACCTTC.

This chain uses TRBV13 with TRBJ2-5, with unresolved D. Trimming removed 5 bases at V and 4 bases at J, with 17 bases between. CDR3 length equals 15 residues. Germline CDR1 reads PRHDT; CDR2 reads FYEKMQ (reference sequence). CDR3 sequence: CASSIQADAAETQYF. CDR3 in DNA: TGTGCCAGCAGCATCCAGGCAGACGCAGCAGAGACCCAGTACTTC.

J is TRBJ1-1 and V is TRBV12-3 or TRBV12-4; D is unclear. This CDR3 has 12 residues. The germline V and J ends were trimmed by 10 bases and 7 bases, with 16 bases remaining between them. CDR3 in DNA: TGTGCCACCTGCGGGAGTTCGGGTGAAGCTTTCTTT. Translated: CATCGSSGEAFF.

There are a few counts of this clone. CDR3 protein: CASSRRAGLDTEAFF. The DNA of the CDR3 is TGTGCCAGCAGCCGACGAGCGGGGTTGGACACTGAAGCTTTCTTT. The chain links TRBV27 to TRBJ1-1; D is unclear. Per germline, CDR1 MNHEY and CDR2 SMNVEV (reference sequence). The germline V and J ends were trimmed by 6 bases and 3 bases, with 17 bases remaining between them. The CDR3 extends over 15 amino acids.

CDR3 in DNA: TGTGCCTGGAGAAAATCTTACTACCGCCGGGACAGGGTAGCCGAGCAGTACTTC. It translates to CAWRKSYYRRDRVAEQYF. The chain links TRBV30 to TRBJ2-7, with 9 positions matching TRBD1. Trimming took 3 bases from V and 6 from J; bases not matched to a gene: 21. From germline, CDR1 is GTSNPN and CDR2 SVGIG (reference sequence). This CDR3 has 18 residues.

This clone was detected only a few times. This chain joins TRBV19 and TRBJ1-6; 7 bases are shared with TRBD1. The CDR3 is 14 residues long. Trimming removed 7 bases from V and 4 bases from J; junction bases left unmatched: 4. Germline CDR1 is LNHDA and CDR2 is SQIVND (reference sequence). The CDR3 DNA reads TGTGCCAGTACGGACAGGAGTTATAATTCACCCCTCCACTTT. It specifies CASTDRSYNSPLHF.

The sample holds a few counts of this clone. The chain carries TRBV9 and TRBJ2-2; TRBD1 matches 7 bases. The CDR3 covers 20 residues. V trimming: 0 bases; J trimming: 1 base; junction bases outside the gene matches: 15. Germline V CDR1 and CDR2: SGDLS, YYNGEE. For the CDR3, the DNA is TGTGCCAGCAGCGTAGGTCCGGGACAGTCAACCCCACAGAACACCGGGGAGCTGTTTTTT. Protein: CASSVGPGQSTPQNTGELFF.

The V and J genes are TRBV2 and TRBJ1-1; no clear D. V dropped 6 bases and J dropped 0 bases, with 11 bases sitting between them. Germline V gene lookup returns CDR1 SNHLY and CDR2 FYNNEI. This CDR3 is 14 amino acids long. The CDR3 sequence: CASSVISVNTEAFF. In DNA, the CDR3 is TGTGCCAGCAGCGTGATATCGGTGAACACTGAAGCTTTCTTT.

This chain uses TRBV6-5 with TRBJ2-1; D possibly corresponds to TRBD2 (5 bases). The CDR3 spans 14 residues. V was shortened by 6 bases and J by 2 bases, with 11 bases between the two germline ends. CDR1 is MNHEY and CDR2 is SVGAGI in the germline V gene. The CDR3 sequence is CASRRTGTYNEQFF. The CDR3 DNA reads as TGTGCCAGCAGAAGGACGGGGACCTACAATGAGCAGTTCTTC.